The clone carrying this T cell receptor (beta chain) was observed a single time. The CDR3 is 13 amino acids. From germline, CDR1 is SQVTM and CDR2 ANQGSEA. The V end was cut by 3 bases, the J end by 4 bases, with 12 bases between. This specimen comes from a study of T cell responses to AZD1222 COVID-19 vaccine. Libraries were prepared by immunoSEQ multiplex PCR; TCRdb keeps only in-frame clonotypes and omits some of them. This sample has more than 110,000 clones; about 92% occur once, and the top ten carry about 3%. The chain couples TRBV29-1 to TRBJ1-2; D is undetermined. This sequence was found in an adult in good health. The source material was peripheral blood, sampled on day 0 of AZD1222 vaccination. The CDR3 DNA reads as TGCAGCGTTGACTCAGGCTGGAGCTATGGCTACACCTTC. Its translation: CSVDSGWSYGYTF.